This record looks at one TCR beta chain sequence and its context. The ends were cut back, 2 bases at V and 0 bases at J, with 11 bases in the middle. Looked up from germline, CDR1 is SGDLS and CDR2 is YYNGEE. CDR3 length: 15 residues. Authors' data handling: Reference gene primers were amplified, and this amplification served to estimate nucleated cell counts. TCRdb keeps only in-frame clones here, not all; method: immunoSEQ multiplex PCR. From that table come the V and J calls and clone size; the DNA was used to work out D and trimming. Among over 100,000 clones listed, more than 70% were seen once. This sample is drawn from a study of blood T cell repertoires in COVID-19.

The chain is built from TRBV9 and TRBJ1-2, with D unclear. Sequenced: peripheral blood. The origin of this receptor is a man aged 50-59 years with acute or convalescent COVID-19. The CDR3 is CASSVSWQANYGYTF. DNA of the CDR3: TGTGCCAGCAGCGTCTCCTGGCAAGCTAACTATGGCTACACCTTC.